The source of this T cell receptor beta chain is a study of control samples from healthy donors and cancer patients. Germline CDR1 reads SGHTS; CDR2 reads YDEGEE. The CDR3 is 16 amino acids. V lost 0 bases, J lost 5 bases, and 11 bases stayed unmatched. Only in-frame clones appear in the TCRdb table, and some are missing; sequencing was by immunoSEQ multiplex PCR. Among hundreds of thousands of clones, 80% to 95% were seen once, and the ten largest hold more than 6%. The chain uses TRBV5-8 and TRBJ2-7; 7 bases are shared with TRBD2. This receptor was obtained from a man aged 40-49 years with head and neck cancer. Specimen: PBMCs. The CDR3 reads CASSLARVAGTNEQYF. In DNA, the CDR3 is TGTGCCAGCAGCTTGGCCAGAGTGGCAGGGACTAACGAGCAGTACTTC. Filled out from reference TRBV5-8 and TRBJ2-7, the complete variable domain reads EAGVTQSPTHLIKTRGQQATLRCSPISGHTSVYWYQQALGLGLQFLLWYDEGEERNRGNFPPRFSGRQFPNYSSELNVNALELEDSALYLCASSLARVAGTNEQYFGPGTRLTVT.